This record concerns one T cell receptor beta chain sequence. The same CDR3 also results from other DNA sequences found in this sample. In the authors' workflow: Nucleated cell counts were estimated from reference gene primer amplification. Libraries were prepared by immunoSEQ multiplex PCR; TCRdb keeps only in-frame clonotypes and omits some of them. V, J and clone size derive from that table, while D and trimming were established from the DNA sequence. The sample lists about 310,000 clones, just under 90% occurring once. This sample was included in a study of blood T cell repertoires in COVID-19. In the study overall: The analysed material was cDNA or gDNA that came from T cells, B-cell-depleted T cells, or PBMCs.

Trimming cost V 6 bases and J 6 bases; bases outside gene matches: 4. The CDR3 is 12 residues long. Participants spanned ages about 18 to 90 years and resided in over 20 US areas. Donors of Cohort 3 who recovered were those that had two negative PCRs, clearance, or symptom resolution. This chain joins TRBV12-3 or TRBV12-4 and TRBJ2-7, with 8 nucleotides matching TRBD2. The TCR originated in a woman between 25 and 40 years old who had recovered from COVID-19. The material sequenced was PBMCs or T cells enriched from blood (not recorded which). The CDR3 DNA reads TGTGCCAGCAGCCCCACTAGCGGCGAGCAGTACTTC. Translated, it gives CASSPTSGEQYF.